This TCR beta chain was found in a study of cytomegalovirus exposure and HLA in healthy donors. CDR3 length: 14 amino acids. V lost 4 bases, J lost 1 base, and 10 bases lay in between. Germline V gives CDR1 LNHNV, CDR2 YYDKDF (reference sequence). 13 Jbeta primers and 60 Vbeta primers were used for the PCR. Profiled with immunoSEQ multiplex PCR; TCRdb holds only in-frame clones, not every one. The table shows roughly 130,000 clones, with about 76% occurring only once. The V call is TRBV15, the J call TRBJ1-1; D is undetermined. The sequenced material came from PBMCs. This receptor was identified in a female donor in good health and CMV-seronegative. The CDR3 sequence is CATSTAQENTEAFF. The CDR3 coding sequence is TGTGCCACCAGCACGGCGCAGGAGAACACTGAAGCTTTCTTT.